A selection of T cell receptor beta chains follows, all from one sample in a study of tumor-infiltrating lymphocytes in glioblastoma multiforme. In TCRdb, the multiplex PCR reads were re-called with MiXCR into one record per CDR3 protein. The sample holds nearly 8,500 distinct CDR3 sequences, 74% seen once. The sequenced sample was brain tumor tissue. The receptors were sampled from a male donor with glioblastoma. Each CDR3 is given with its conserved first and last residue. The D gene is left open where the match is weak. Clone size is shown for a subset of rows, as once, few, many or a class of expanded clone.

TRBV5-5	TRBJ1-2	.	.	CASSLTPEDLYGYTF	TGTGCCAGCAGCTTGACGCCTGAGGATCTCTATGGCTACACCTTC
TRBV20-1	TRBJ1-3	.	.	CSAKDENGNTMYF	TGCAGTGCTAAAGATGAGAATGGAAACACCATGTATTTT
TRBV5-5	TRBJ1-4	.	once	CASSLAVGNNDKLFF	TGTGCCAGCAGCTTGGCCGTGGGGAATAATGATAAACTGTTTTTT
TRBV20-1	TRBJ2-1	TRBD2	.	CSARGGGAGEQFF	TGCAGTGCTAGAGGCGGGGGGGCCGGTGAGCAGTTCTTC
TRBV20-1	TRBJ1-5	.	.	CSARGRGSVDQPQHF	TGCAGTGCTAGGGGGCGGGGCTCAGTGGATCAGCCCCAGCATTTT
TRBV28	TRBJ1-6	.	.	CASSSSQDSYNSPLHF	TGTGCCAGCAGTTCGAGCCAGGACTCCTATAATTCGCCCCTCCACTTT
TRBV30	TRBJ2-7	TRBD1	.	CAWTKREDRGSGEQYF	TGTGCCTGGACGAAAAGGGAGGACAGGGGGTCCGGAGAGCAGTACTTC
TRBV5-4	TRBJ2-3	TRBD1	.	CDSSLDRGQHTQYF	TGTGACAGCAGCTTGGACAGGGGGCAGCATACGCAGTATTTT
TRBV6-5	TRBJ1-3	.	few	CASRQRTVKLGNTIYF	TGTGCCAGCAGACAGAGGACAGTGAAACTTGGAAACACCATATATTTT
TRBV10-3	TRBJ1-1	.	.	CAINGQSEAFF	TGTGCCATCAACGGACAATCTGAAGCTTTCTTT
TRBV11-2	TRBJ2-7	TRBD2	.	CASSGTSGERHEQYF	TGTGCCAGCAGCGGTACTAGCGGGGAAAGGCACGAGCAGTACTTC
TRBV11-1	TRBJ2-1	TRBD1	.	CISSLGGRGLDEQFF	TGTATCAGCAGCTTAGGGGGCAGGGGTTTGGATGAGCAGTTCTTC
TRBV11-3	TRBJ2-1	TRBD2	.	CASSYERSGRTFTMGNEQFF	TGTGCCAGCAGCTACGAGCGGAGCGGGAGGACCTTCACCATGGGCAATGAGCAGTTCTTC
TRBV6-1	TRBJ2-3	TRBD2	once	CASSGLAGGPDTQYF	TGTGCCAGCAGTGGACTAGCGGGGGGGCCAGATACGCAGTATTTT
TRBV11-2	TRBJ2-1	.	.	CASDISGYNEQFF	TGTGCCAGCGATATTAGCGGCTATAATGAGCAGTTCTTC
TRBV13	TRBJ2-2	.	once	CASRNGGVELSF	TGTGCCAGCAGGAATGGAGGCGTGGAGCTGTCTTTT
TRBV5-5	TRBJ1-2	.	.	CASSLTGRYGYTF	TGTGCCAGCAGCTTGACCGGGAGGTATGGCTACACCTTC
TRBV11-1	TRBJ2-5	.	.	CASSLPAQAARETQYF	TGTGCCAGCAGCCTCCCGGCACAGGCGGCAAGGGAGACTCAGTACTTC
TRBV29-1	TRBJ2-1	.	.	CSVGGRQGGNEKLF	TGCAGCGTTGGGGGGCGGCAGGGGGGCAATGAAAAGCTCTTC
TRBV12-3/TRBV12-4	TRBJ2-1	.	.	CASRGTTYNEQFF	TGTGCCAGCCGGGGGACGACTTACAATGAGCAGTTCTTC
TRBV7-9	TRBJ2-1	.	few	CASSLEGGGYEQFF	TGTGCCAGCAGCTTAGAGGGTGGGGGATATGAGCAGTTCTTC
TRBV29-1	TRBJ2-1	.	.	CSVGEWQEGNEQFF	TGCAGCGTTGGGGAGTGGCAGGAGGGCAATGAGCAGTTCTTC
TRBV29-1	TRBJ2-1	.	few	CSVEAGSWEQFF	TGCAGCGTTGAGGCAGGGTCTTGGGAGCAGTTCTTC
TRBV7-3	TRBJ2-2	.	.	CVNSLRAGSTGELFF	TGTGTCAACAGCTTAAGAGCAGGATCGACCGGGGAGCTGTTTTTT
TRBV11-2	TRBJ2-7	.	.	CASSPPGESYEQYF	TGTGCCAGCAGCCCGCCGGGAGAGTCCTACGAGCAGTACTTC
TRBV29-1	TRBJ2-5	.	.	CSVEGHSRHQETQYF	TGCAGTGTTGAAGGGCACAGCCGCCACCAGGAGACCCAGTACTTC
TRBV29-1	TRBJ2-5	.	.	CSVRPRGRGGGGGQETQYF	TGCAGCGTTCGCCCCCGGGGCAGGGGAGGCGGGGGTGGCCAAGAGACCCAGTACTTC
TRBV20-1	TRBJ2-1	TRBD2	.	CSASGRASYNEQFF	TGCAGTGCTAGCGGGAGGGCCTCCTACAATGAGCAGTTCTTC
TRBV29-1	TRBJ2-7	TRBD1	.	CSVGRPGQGIEQYF	TGCAGCGTTGGTCGCCCCGGACAGGGAATCGAGCAGTACTTC
TRBV20-1	TRBJ2-1	TRBD2	many	CSALGTSGRKYNEQFF	TGCAGTGCCCTGGGGACTAGCGGGAGGAAATACAATGAGCAGTTCTTC
TRBV29-1	TRBJ2-1	TRBD2	.	CSSHTLADSYNEQFF	TGCAGCTCCCATACACTAGCGGACTCCTACAATGAGCAGTTCTTC
TRBV11-2	TRBJ2-3	TRBD1	.	CAGSLQGMAVTQYF	TGTGCCGGCAGCCTACAGGGGATGGCAGTTACGCAGTATTTT
TRBV11-2	TRBJ2-1	.	.	CASSLAAGGSYNEQFF	TGTGCCAGCAGCTTAGCTGCCGGGGGCTCCTACAATGAGCAGTTCTTC
TRBV20-1	TRBJ2-1	.	.	CSAGDKAGLYEQFF	TGCAGTGCTGGAGATAAGGCGGGGCTCTATGAGCAGTTCTTC
TRBV11-1	TRBJ2-2	.	.	CASRRGQSNTGELLF	TGTGCCAGCAGGAGAGGACAGTCGAACACCGGGGAGCTGCTTTTC
TRBV11-1	TRBJ2-2	.	.	CAIRDTGELFF	TGTGCCATCCGGGACACCGGGGAGCTGTTCTTT
TRBV29-1	TRBJ2-5	.	many	CSIPRKETQYF	TGCAGCATCCCTAGGAAAGAGACCCAGTACTTC
TRBV6-5	TRBJ2-3	TRBD2	.	CASKGGSGSPDTQYF	TGTGCCAGCAAAGGGGGTAGCGGGAGCCCAGATACGCAGTATTTT
TRBV11-3	TRBJ2-1	TRBD2	.	CASSSLAVISPGQFF	TGTGCCAGCAGTTCCCTAGCGGTCATATCCCCCGGGCAGTTCTTC
TRBV5-6	TRBJ2-5	.	.	CASSLEGDETRYF	TGTGCCAGCAGCTTGGAGGGAGATGAGACCCGGTACTTC
TRBV5-4	TRBJ1-5	.	once	CASSLRGADQPQHF	TGTGCCAGCAGCTTGCGGGGGGCCGATCAGCCCCAGCATTTT
TRBV19	TRBJ2-7	.	many	CATLGQRGEQYF	TGTGCCACCTTAGGACAGCGCGGGGAGCAGTACTTC
TRBV6-5	TRBJ2-7	.	.	CASSYRDNYEQYF	TGTGCCAGCAGTTATCGGGACAATTACGAGCAGTACTTC
TRBV11-2	TRBJ2-1	.	few	CASSLGPPSVHNEQFF	TGTGCCAGCAGCTTAGGCCCCCCTAGCGTGCACAATGAGCAGTTCTTC
TRBV10-3	TRBJ2-7	.	.	CAISERVRGYEEYF	TGTGCCATCAGTGAGAGGGTTAGGGGTTACGAGGAGTACTTC
TRBV7-2	TRBJ2-7	.	.	CASSDTGTRSYEQYF	TGTGCCAGCAGCGACACCGGGACTCGTTCCTACGAGCAGTACTTC
TRBV11-2	TRBJ2-1	TRBD2	.	CSSSLHFPPSPGGGDEQFF	TGCTCCAGCAGCTTACATTTCCCCCCCTCTCCGGGAGGTGGGGATGAGCAGTTCTTC